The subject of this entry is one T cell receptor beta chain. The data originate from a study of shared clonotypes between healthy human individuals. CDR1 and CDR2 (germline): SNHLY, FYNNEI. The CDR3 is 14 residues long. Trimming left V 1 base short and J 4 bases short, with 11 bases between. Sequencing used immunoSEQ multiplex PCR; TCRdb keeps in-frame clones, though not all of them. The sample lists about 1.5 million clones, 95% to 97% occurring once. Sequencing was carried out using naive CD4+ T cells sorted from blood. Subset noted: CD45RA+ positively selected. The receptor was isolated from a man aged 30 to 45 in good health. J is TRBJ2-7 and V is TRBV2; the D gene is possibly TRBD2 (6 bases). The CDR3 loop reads CASSEERGVYEQYF. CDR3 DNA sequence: TGTGCCAGCAGTGAAGAGCGCGGGGTGTACGAGCAGTACTTC.